A selection of T cell receptor beta chains follows, all from one sample in a study of T-cell reconstitution after alpha-beta-depleted transplantation in children. TCRdb reanalysed the PCR reads using MiXCR and keeps one entry per CDR3 protein. Here the sample spans hundreds of thousands of distinct CDR3 sequences, around 23% being singletons. The source was PBMCs, mostly from graft donor cells, collected 360 days after TCRalphabeta/CD19-depleted stem cell transplant. These receptor sequences come from a boy younger than two who had a stem cell transplant for acute myeloid leukemia, so the T cells may come from the graft donor. The CDR3 runs from the conserved cysteine through the conserved F or W. Each record gives: clone size, J gene, V gene, D gene, CDR3 protein, CDR3 DNA. D genes are given only for firm matches. Clone size is not always given. Where it is, it says once, few, many or a class for expanded clones.

clone size: many
J gene: TRBJ2-1
V gene: TRBV29-1
D gene: -
CDR3 protein: CSVLHRDHYNEQFF
CDR3 DNA: TGCAGCGTCCTTCACAGGGACCACTACAATGAGCAGTTCTTC

clone size: -
J gene: TRBJ2-5
V gene: TRBV20-1
D gene: TRBD1
CDR3 protein: CSADYRGLQYF
CDR3 DNA: TGCAGTGCGGATTACAGGGGGCTTCAGTACTTC

clone size: -
J gene: TRBJ2-5
V gene: TRBV4-3
D gene: -
CDR3 protein: CASSIGSGETQYF
CDR3 DNA: TGCGCCAGCAGCATCGGCAGTGGAGAGACCCAGTACTTC

clone size: -
J gene: TRBJ2-1
V gene: TRBV12-3/TRBV12-4
D gene: -
CDR3 protein: CASSPRGTEQFF
CDR3 DNA: TGTGCCAGCAGTCCACGGGGGACGGAGCAGTTCTTC

clone size: few
J gene: TRBJ2-5
V gene: TRBV7-7
D gene: -
CDR3 protein: CASSPQPGYLRGQETQYF
CDR3 DNA: TGTGCCAGCAGCCCCCAACCTGGGTACCTTAGGGGTCAAGAGACCCAGTACTTC

clone size: -
J gene: TRBJ1-5
V gene: TRBV7-6
D gene: TRBD1
CDR3 protein: CASSSSPGQGQPQHF
CDR3 DNA: TGTGCCAGCAGCTCATCTCCGGGACAGGGACAGCCCCAGCATTTT

clone size: -
J gene: TRBJ1-1
V gene: TRBV12-3/TRBV12-4
D gene: -
CDR3 protein: CASSFKGPGTEAFF
CDR3 DNA: TGTGCCAGCAGTTTTAAGGGGCCGGGCACTGAAGCTTTCTTT

clone size: -
J gene: TRBJ2-7
V gene: TRBV4-3
D gene: -
CDR3 protein: CASSQDLPGEQYF
CDR3 DNA: TGCGCCAGCAGCCAAGATCTTCCGGGCGAGCAGTACTTC

clone size: many
J gene: TRBJ2-1
V gene: TRBV12-3/TRBV12-4
D gene: -
CDR3 protein: CASSFRGEQFF
CDR3 DNA: TGTGCCAGCAGTTTTCGGGGAGAGCAGTTCTTC

clone size: many
J gene: TRBJ1-3
V gene: TRBV10-3
D gene: -
CDR3 protein: CAISGPSSATIYF
CDR3 DNA: TGTGCCATCTCCGGGCCATCCTCTGCCACCATATATTTT

clone size: -
J gene: TRBJ2-6
V gene: TRBV7-6
D gene: -
CDR3 protein: CASSLNPGSSGANVLTF
CDR3 DNA: TGTGCCAGCAGCTTAAACCCAGGGAGCTCTGGGGCCAACGTCCTGACTTTC

clone size: -
J gene: TRBJ2-1
V gene: TRBV15
D gene: -
CDR3 protein: CATSERSSGGDEQFF
CDR3 DNA: TGTGCCACCAGCGAGAGATCGTCAGGTGGGGATGAGCAGTTCTTC

clone size: -
J gene: TRBJ2-1
V gene: TRBV5-6
D gene: -
CDR3 protein: CASSPPLGSRDEQFF
CDR3 DNA: TGTGCCAGCAGCCCCCCACTCGGTTCGAGGGATGAGCAGTTCTTC

clone size: -
J gene: TRBJ1-2
V gene: TRBV5-1
D gene: -
CDR3 protein: CASSPWTGYGYTF
CDR3 DNA: TGCGCCAGCAGCCCCTGGACGGGCTATGGCTACACCTTC

clone size: -
J gene: TRBJ1-5
V gene: TRBV29-1
D gene: TRBD1
CDR3 protein: CSVYRGTNQPQHF
CDR3 DNA: TGCAGCGTTTACAGGGGGACTAATCAGCCCCAGCATTTT

clone size: -
J gene: TRBJ1-5
V gene: TRBV20-1
D gene: TRBD1
CDR3 protein: CSAKDRGSYSNQPQHF
CDR3 DNA: TGCAGTGCGAAGGACAGGGGATCCTATAGCAATCAGCCCCAGCATTTT

clone size: many
J gene: TRBJ2-5
V gene: TRBV20-1
D gene: TRBD1
CDR3 protein: CSARPGGGETQYF
CDR3 DNA: TGCAGTGCTCGCCCAGGGGGCGGGGAGACCCAGTACTTC

clone size: -
J gene: TRBJ1-2
V gene: TRBV20-1
D gene: -
CDR3 protein: CSARRVAESYGYTF
CDR3 DNA: TGCAGTGCTAGAAGGGTCGCTGAGAGCTATGGCTACACCTTC

clone size: few
J gene: TRBJ1-1
V gene: TRBV15
D gene: -
CDR3 protein: CATSRAGRDTEAFF
CDR3 DNA: TGTGCCACCAGCAGAGCCGGGAGAGACACTGAAGCTTTCTTT

clone size: few
J gene: TRBJ2-1
V gene: TRBV12-3/TRBV12-4
D gene: -
CDR3 protein: CASRYQNNEQFF
CDR3 DNA: TGTGCCAGCAGGTATCAGAACAATGAGCAGTTCTTC

clone size: -
J gene: TRBJ2-1
V gene: TRBV7-9
D gene: TRBD1
CDR3 protein: CASSPRRGGDEQFF
CDR3 DNA: TGTGCCAGCAGCCCTAGACGAGGGGGCGATGAGCAGTTCTTC

clone size: -
J gene: TRBJ1-4
V gene: TRBV3-1
D gene: -
CDR3 protein: CASSQRIIATNEKLFF
CDR3 DNA: TGTGCCAGCAGCCAGCGTATTATCGCAACTAATGAAAAACTGTTTTTT

clone size: -
J gene: TRBJ1-2
V gene: TRBV6-1
D gene: -
CDR3 protein: CASSESRGSFYGYTF
CDR3 DNA: TGTGCCAGCAGTGAATCAAGGGGGTCTTTCTATGGCTACACCTTC

clone size: -
J gene: TRBJ1-1
V gene: TRBV14
D gene: -
CDR3 protein: CASSQDRIGPNTEAFF
CDR3 DNA: TGTGCCAGCAGCCAAGATCGAATAGGGCCGAACACTGAAGCTTTCTTT

clone size: few
J gene: TRBJ2-1
V gene: TRBV19
D gene: -
CDR3 protein: CASSARAGLYNEQFF
CDR3 DNA: TGTGCCAGTAGTGCCAGGGCTGGGCTCTACAATGAGCAGTTCTTC

clone size: -
J gene: TRBJ1-1
V gene: TRBV6-5
D gene: -
CDR3 protein: CASSYDGQGGTEAFF
CDR3 DNA: TGTGCCAGCAGTTACGATGGGCAGGGCGGGACTGAAGCTTTCTTT

clone size: -
J gene: TRBJ1-1
V gene: TRBV15
D gene: -
CDR3 protein: CATSRWPEDTEAFF
CDR3 DNA: TGTGCCACCAGCAGATGGCCTGAGGACACTGAAGCTTTCTTT

clone size: many
J gene: TRBJ1-2
V gene: TRBV5-1
D gene: -
CDR3 protein: CASSFDDYGYTF
CDR3 DNA: TGCGCCAGCAGCTTCGATGACTATGGCTACACCTTC

clone size: many
J gene: TRBJ2-4
V gene: TRBV7-8
D gene: -
CDR3 protein: CASSLNSLAKNIQYF
CDR3 DNA: TGTGCCAGCAGCTTAAACAGCTTAGCCAAAAACATTCAGTACTTC